The 6 T cell receptor beta chains below come from one sample, sequenced in a study of somatic mutations in cytotoxic T cells in rheumatoid arthritis. Here immunoSEQ multiplex PCR was the method, and the copy in TCRdb shows in-frame clones only, minus some. Among around 16,000 clones, nearly 80% were seen once, and the ten largest hold roughly a fifth. Sequenced input: CD8+ T cells sorted from blood. These receptors came from an adult with rheumatoid arthritis.

CDR3 protein: CASSPNTGELFF. Written as DNA, the CDR3 is TGCGCCAGCAGCCCAAACACCGGGGAGCTGTTTTTT. The J gene is TRBJ2-2, the V gene TRBV4-1; unclear D gene. Germline V lookup: CDR1 MGHRA, CDR2 YSYEKL. Trimming took off 4 bases at V and 2 bases at J, with 2 bases between the two ends. The CDR3 is made up of 12 amino acids.

By share, this clone counts as medium-sized. As DNA, the CDR3 is TGCAGCGTTGATGGATTGGGCGGACTAGCGGGAGTAGGGGAGCAGTTCTTC. It is translated as CSVDGLGGLAGVGEQFF. The chain uses TRBV29-1 and TRBJ2-1, with 13 positions matching TRBD2. The V and J ends lost 3 bases and 10 bases, in that order; junction bases with no gene match: 15. The CDR3 runs 17 residues. Germline-derived CDR1 and CDR2 are SQVTM and ANQGSEA.

The chain links TRBV4-1 to TRBJ2-1; 9 bases are a match to TRBD2. Per the germline V gene, CDR1 is MGHRA and CDR2 is YSYEKL. CDR3 length equals 19 residues. V shed 1 base and J 2 bases; nucleotides not matched to a gene: 12. The CDR3 nucleotides read TGCGCCAGCAGCCAAGGGGCCGAACTAGCGGGCTTTACCTACAATGAGCAGTTCTTC. It encodes CASSQGAELAGFTYNEQFF.

The rearrangement links TRBV5-6 to TRBJ2-1; D gene unclear. In germline, CDR1 is SGHDT, CDR2 YYEEEE. Trimming removed 0 bases from V and 5 bases from J, with 15 bases in between. The CDR3 is made up of 16 amino acids. As DNA, the CDR3 is TGTGCCAGCAGCTTGGATCTCGCCGTGACCGACAATGAGCAGTTCTTC. Translated, it gives CASSLDLAVTDNEQFF.

This chain joins TRBV4-3 and TRBJ2-1; 12 bases line up with TRBD2. Germline CDR1 is LGHNA and CDR2 is YSLEER. Trimming removed 3 bases from V and 6 bases from J; junction bases left unmatched: 3. The CDR3 covers 15 residues. In DNA form, the CDR3 reads TGCGCCAGCAGCCACACTAGCGGGAGGTTCAATGAGCAGTTCTTC. Its protein product is CASSHTSGRFNEQFF.

This clone was seen a few times. The chain joins TRBV19 to TRBJ2-7; D may be TRBD1 (5 bases). The V gene lost 6 bases and the J gene lost 5 bases, with 14 bases spanning the gap. This CDR3 has 13 residues. Germline CDR1 is LNHDA and CDR2 is SQIVND (reference sequence). The CDR3 bases are TGTGCCAGTAGCCGTCAGGGTGGCGACGAGCAGTACTTC. This encodes CASSRQGGDEQYF.